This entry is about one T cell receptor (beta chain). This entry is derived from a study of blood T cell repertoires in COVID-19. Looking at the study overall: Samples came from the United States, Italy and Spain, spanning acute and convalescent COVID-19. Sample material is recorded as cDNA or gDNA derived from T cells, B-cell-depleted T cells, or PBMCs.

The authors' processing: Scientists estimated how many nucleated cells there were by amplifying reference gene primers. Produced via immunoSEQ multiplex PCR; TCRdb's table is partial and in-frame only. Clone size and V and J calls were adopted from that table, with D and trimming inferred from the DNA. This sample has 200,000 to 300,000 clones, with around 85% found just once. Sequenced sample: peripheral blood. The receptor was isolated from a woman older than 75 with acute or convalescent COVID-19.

CDR3 loop: CASSLEPAKNTEAFF. CDR3 in DNA: TGCGCCAGCAGCTTGGAGCCAGCGAAGAACACTGAAGCTTTCTTT. V is TRBV5-1 and J is TRBJ1-1, with D hard to call. Trimming cost V 0 bases and J 1 base, with 10 bases left between them. CDR1 SGHRS and CDR2 YFSETQ come from the germline V gene. The CDR3 contains 15 residues.